The rows below give T cell receptor beta chains drawn from one sample of a study of OX40 agonist ivuxolimab in advanced cancers. Sequenced by immunoSEQ multiplex PCR; TCRdb stores in-frame clones only, minus some. The sample gives roughly 79,000 clones, about 90% of which show up once; around 10% is in the top ten. Source: CD4+ or CD8+ T cells sorted from blood, taken in a trial of the OX40 agonist ivuxolimab. The receptors derive from an adult with an advanced solid tumor such as melanoma, head and neck, liver or kidney cancer. Both conserved end residues are trimmed from each CDR3.

TRBJ1-1 TRBV5-4 ASSLLTENTEAF
TRBJ1-1 TRBV11-1 ASSESTEAF
TRBJ2-1 TRBV30 AWSVSGLAFYHNEQF
TRBJ2-5 TRBV7-9 ASSARRGGHETQY
TRBJ1-2 TRBV7-6 ASSQGTGGGYT
TRBJ2-7 TRBV2 ASSLRSSTPYEQY
TRBJ1-5 TRBV27 ASRGETGRTNQPQH
TRBJ2-1 TRBV4-1 ASSQDRNYNEQF
TRBJ2-7 TRBV4-2 ASSQGQNTVSYEQY
TRBJ1-1 TRBV9 ASSAQGTTEAF
TRBJ1-1 TRBV9 ASSPRGVGQLEAF
TRBJ2-1 TRBV5-8 ASSLVGGLYEQF
TRBJ2-3 TRBV7-6 ASSSDLWTQY
TRBJ2-7 TRBV9 ASSEEVGSPPYEQY
TRBJ2-3 TRBV27 ASSVGLAGAYSTDTQY
TRBJ1-1 TRBV9 ASSVVPRGDTEAF
TRBJ1-5 TRBV5-1 ASSFGNNQPQH
TRBJ2-5 TRBV7-6 ASSLARSSEWVETQY
TRBJ1-1 TRBV30 AWSVSAKENTEAF
TRBJ2-7 TRBV9 ASSVATGSSYEQY
TRBJ2-7 TRBV13 ASSLGAEGVEY
TRBJ2-3 TRBV10-3 AISGDWTDTQY
TRBJ2-2 TRBV11-3 ASSRQGTGFTGELF
TRBJ2-2 TRBV11-2 ASSPLVSGELF